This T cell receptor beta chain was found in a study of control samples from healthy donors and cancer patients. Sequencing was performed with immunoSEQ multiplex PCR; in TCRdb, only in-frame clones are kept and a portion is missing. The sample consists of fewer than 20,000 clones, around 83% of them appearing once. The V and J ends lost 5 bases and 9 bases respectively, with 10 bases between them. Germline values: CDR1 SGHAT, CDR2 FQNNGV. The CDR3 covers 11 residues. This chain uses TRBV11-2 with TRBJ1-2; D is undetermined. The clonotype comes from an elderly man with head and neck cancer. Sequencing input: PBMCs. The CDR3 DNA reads TGTGCCAGCAGCCCACAACGGAGCTACACCTTC. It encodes CASSPQRSYTF. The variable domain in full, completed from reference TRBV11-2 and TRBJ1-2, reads EAGVAQSPRYKIIEKRQSVAFWCNPISGHATLYWYQQILGQGPKLLIQFQNNGVVDDSQLPKDRFSAERLKGVDSTLKIQPAKLEDSAVYLCASSPQRSYTFGSGTRLTVV.